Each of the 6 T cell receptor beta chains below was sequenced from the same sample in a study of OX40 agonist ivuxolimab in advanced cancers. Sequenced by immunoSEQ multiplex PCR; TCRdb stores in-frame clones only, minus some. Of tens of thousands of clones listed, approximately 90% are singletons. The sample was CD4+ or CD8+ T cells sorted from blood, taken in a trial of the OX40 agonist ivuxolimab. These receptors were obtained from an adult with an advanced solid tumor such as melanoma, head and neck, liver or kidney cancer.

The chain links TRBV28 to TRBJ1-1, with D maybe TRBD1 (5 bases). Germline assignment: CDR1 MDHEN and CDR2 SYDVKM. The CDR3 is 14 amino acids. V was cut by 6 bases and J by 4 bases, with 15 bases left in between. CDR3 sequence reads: CASRWGTRVTEAFF. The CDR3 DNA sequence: TGTGCCAGCAGATGGGGGACCCGTGTCACTGAAGCTTTCTTT.

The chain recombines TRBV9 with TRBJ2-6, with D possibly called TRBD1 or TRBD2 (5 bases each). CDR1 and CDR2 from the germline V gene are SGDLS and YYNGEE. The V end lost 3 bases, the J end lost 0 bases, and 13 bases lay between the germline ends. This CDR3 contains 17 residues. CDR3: CASSATGRISGANVLTF. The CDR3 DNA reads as TGTGCCAGCAGCGCAACGGGACGGATCTCTGGGGCCAACGTCCTGACTTTC. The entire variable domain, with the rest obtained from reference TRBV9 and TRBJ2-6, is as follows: DSGVTQTPKHLITATGQRVTLRCSPRSGDLSVYWYQQSLDQGLQFLIQYYNGEERAKGNILERFSAQQFPDLHSELNLSSLELGDSALYFCASSATGRISGANVLTFGAGSRLTVL.

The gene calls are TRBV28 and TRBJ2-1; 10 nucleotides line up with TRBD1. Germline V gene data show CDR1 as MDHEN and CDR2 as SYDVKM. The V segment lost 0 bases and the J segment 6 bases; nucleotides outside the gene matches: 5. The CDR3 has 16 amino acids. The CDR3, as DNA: TGTGCCAGCAGTTTATGGGGGACAGGGGCGCTCAATGAGCAGTTCTTC. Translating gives CASSLWGTGALNEQFF.

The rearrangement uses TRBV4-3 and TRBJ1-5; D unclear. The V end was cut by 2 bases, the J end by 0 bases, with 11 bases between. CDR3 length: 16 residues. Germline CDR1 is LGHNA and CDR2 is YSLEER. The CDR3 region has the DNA TGCGCCAGCAGCCAATCTTTCGGGGATAGCAATCAGCCCCAGCATTTT. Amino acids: CASSQSFGDSNQPQHF.

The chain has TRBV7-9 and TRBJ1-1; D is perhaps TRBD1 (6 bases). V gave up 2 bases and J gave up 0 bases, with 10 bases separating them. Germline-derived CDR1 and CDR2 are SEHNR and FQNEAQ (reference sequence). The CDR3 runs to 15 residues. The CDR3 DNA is TGTGCCAGCAGCTTAACAGGGTTTATGAACACTGAAGCTTTCTTT. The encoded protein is CASSLTGFMNTEAFF.

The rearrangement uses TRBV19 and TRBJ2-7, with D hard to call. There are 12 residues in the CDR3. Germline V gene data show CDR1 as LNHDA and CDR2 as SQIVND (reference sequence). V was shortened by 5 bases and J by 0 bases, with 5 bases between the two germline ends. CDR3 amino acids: CASSANSYEQYF. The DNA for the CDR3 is TGTGCCAGTAGTGCCAACTCCTACGAGCAGTACTTC.